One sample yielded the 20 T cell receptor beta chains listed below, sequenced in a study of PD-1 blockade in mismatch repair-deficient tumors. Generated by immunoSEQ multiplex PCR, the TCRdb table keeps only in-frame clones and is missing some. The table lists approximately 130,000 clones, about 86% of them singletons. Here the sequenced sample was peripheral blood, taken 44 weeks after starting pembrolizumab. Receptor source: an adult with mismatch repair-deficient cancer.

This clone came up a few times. CDR3: CASSVATGTGELFF. CDR3 nucleotides: TGTGCCAGCAGCGTAGCTACGGGCACCGGGGAGCTGTTTTTT. The gene calls are TRBV9 and TRBJ2-2; no definite D call. Germline CDR1 is SGDLS and CDR2 is YYNGEE. Trimming pared 0 bases from V and 4 bases from J, leaving 7 bases between. There are 14 residues in the CDR3.

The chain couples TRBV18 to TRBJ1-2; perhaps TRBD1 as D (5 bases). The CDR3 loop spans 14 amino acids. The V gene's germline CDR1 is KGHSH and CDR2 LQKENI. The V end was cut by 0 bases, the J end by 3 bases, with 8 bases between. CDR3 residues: CASSPPVGDYGYTF. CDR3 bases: TGTGCCAGCTCACCACCGGTAGGGGACTATGGCTACACCTTC.

The CDR3 protein is CASSTGTGSTDTQYF. The CDR3 DNA reads as TGTGCCAGCAGTACGGGGACGGGGTCCACAGATACGCAGTATTTT. This sequence joins TRBV2 and TRBJ2-3; possibly TRBD1 or TRBD2 for D (5 bases each). Per the germline V gene, CDR1 is SNHLY and CDR2 is FYNNEI. V was trimmed by 5 bases and J by 2 bases, leaving 14 bases between them. This CDR3 has 15 amino acids.

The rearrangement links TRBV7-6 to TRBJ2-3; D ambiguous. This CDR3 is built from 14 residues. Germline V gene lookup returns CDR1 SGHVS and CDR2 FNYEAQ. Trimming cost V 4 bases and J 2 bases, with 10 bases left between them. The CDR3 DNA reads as TGTGCCAGCAGCTCGGTCGGCCTCACAGATACGCAGTATTTT. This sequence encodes CASSSVGLTDTQYF.

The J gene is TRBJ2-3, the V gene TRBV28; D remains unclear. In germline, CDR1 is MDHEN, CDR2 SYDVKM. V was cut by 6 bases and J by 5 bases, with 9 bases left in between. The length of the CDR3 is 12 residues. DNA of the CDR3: TGTGCCAGCAGACCGACGGGAGATACGCAGTATTTT. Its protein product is CASRPTGDTQYF. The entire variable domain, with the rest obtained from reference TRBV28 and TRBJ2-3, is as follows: DVKVTQSSRYLVKRTGEKVFLECVQDMDHENMFWYRQDPGLGLRLIYFSYDVKMKEKGDIPEGYSVSREKKERFSLILESASTNQTSMYLCASRPTGDTQYFGPGTRLTVL.

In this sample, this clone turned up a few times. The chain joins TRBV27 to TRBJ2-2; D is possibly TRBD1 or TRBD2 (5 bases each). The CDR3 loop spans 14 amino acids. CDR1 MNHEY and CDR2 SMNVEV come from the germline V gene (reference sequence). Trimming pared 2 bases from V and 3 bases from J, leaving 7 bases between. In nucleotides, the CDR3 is TGTGCCAGCAGTTTAGAGGGGTACACCGGGGAGCTGTTTTTT. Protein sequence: CASSLEGYTGELFF.

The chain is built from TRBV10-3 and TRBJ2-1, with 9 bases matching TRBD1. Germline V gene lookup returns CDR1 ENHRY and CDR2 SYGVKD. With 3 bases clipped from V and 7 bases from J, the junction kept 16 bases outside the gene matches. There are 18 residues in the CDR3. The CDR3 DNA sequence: TGTGCCATCAGTGACCCTTTCGGTACAGGGGGCGCGGGAAATGAGCAGTTCTTC. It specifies CAISDPFGTGGAGNEQFF.

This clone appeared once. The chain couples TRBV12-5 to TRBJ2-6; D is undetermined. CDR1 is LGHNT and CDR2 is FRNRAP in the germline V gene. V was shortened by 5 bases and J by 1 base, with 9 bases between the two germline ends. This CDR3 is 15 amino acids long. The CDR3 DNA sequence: TGTGCTAGTGGTGTGGCATCTTCTGGGGCCAACGTCCTGACTTTC. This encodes CASGVASSGANVLTF.

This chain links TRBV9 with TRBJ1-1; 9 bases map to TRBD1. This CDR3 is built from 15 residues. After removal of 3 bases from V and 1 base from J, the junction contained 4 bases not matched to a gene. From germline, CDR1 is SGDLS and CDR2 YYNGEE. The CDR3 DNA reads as TGTGCCAGCAGCGCAGGACAGGGGAAGAACACTGAAGCTTTCTTT. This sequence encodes CASSAGQGKNTEAFF.

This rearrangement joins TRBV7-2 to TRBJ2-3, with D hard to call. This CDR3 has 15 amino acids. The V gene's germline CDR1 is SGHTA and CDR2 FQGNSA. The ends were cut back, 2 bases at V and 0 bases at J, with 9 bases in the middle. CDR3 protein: CASSLPQTSTDTQYF. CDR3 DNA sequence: TGTGCCAGCAGCTTACCCCAGACTAGCACAGATACGCAGTATTTT.

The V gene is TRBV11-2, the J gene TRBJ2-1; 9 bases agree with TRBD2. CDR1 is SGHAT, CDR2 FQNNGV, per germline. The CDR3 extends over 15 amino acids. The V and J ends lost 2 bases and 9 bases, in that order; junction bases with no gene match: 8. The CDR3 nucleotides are TGTGCCAGCAGCTTACCACGACTAGCGGAGGGTGAGCAGTTCTTC. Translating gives CASSLPRLAEGEQFF.

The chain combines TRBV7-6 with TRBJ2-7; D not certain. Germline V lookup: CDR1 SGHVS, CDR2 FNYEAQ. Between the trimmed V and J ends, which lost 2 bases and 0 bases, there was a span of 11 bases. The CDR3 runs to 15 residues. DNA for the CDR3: TGTGCCAGCAGCTTATTCTTAGGACGCTCCTACGAGCAGTACTTC. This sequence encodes CASSLFLGRSYEQYF.

For the CDR3, the DNA is TGTGCCAGCACCCTCGGTGAGACTGAAGCTTTCTTT. It codes for CASTLGETEAFF. The chain employs TRBV11-2 and TRBJ1-1, with no clear D. V was shortened by 7 bases and J by 5 bases, with 11 bases between the two germline ends. The CDR3 is made up of 12 amino acids. Germline V gives CDR1 SGHAT, CDR2 FQNNGV.

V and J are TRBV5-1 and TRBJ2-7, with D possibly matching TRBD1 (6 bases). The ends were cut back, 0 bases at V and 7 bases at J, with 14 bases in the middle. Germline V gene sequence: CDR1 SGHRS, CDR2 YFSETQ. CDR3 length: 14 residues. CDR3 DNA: TGCGCCAGCAGCTTGGGACAGGACTTGGGAGAGCAGTACTTC. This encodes CASSLGQDLGEQYF.

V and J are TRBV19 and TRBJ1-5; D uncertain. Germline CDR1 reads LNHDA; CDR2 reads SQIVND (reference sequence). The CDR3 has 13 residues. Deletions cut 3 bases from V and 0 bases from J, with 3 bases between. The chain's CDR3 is CASSMSSNQPQHF. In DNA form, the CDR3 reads TGTGCCAGTAGTATGTCTAGCAATCAGCCCCAGCATTTT.

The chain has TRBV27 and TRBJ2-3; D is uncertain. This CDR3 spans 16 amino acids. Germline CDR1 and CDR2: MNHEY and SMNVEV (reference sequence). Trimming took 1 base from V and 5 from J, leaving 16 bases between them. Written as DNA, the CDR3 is TGTGCCAGCAGTTTATTTCCCGCGCGGAACAAAGATACGCAGTATTTT. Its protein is CASSLFPARNKDTQYF.

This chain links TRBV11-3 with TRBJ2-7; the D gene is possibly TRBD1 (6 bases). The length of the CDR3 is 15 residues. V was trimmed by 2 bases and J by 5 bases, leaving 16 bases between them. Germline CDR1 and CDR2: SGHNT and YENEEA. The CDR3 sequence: CASSLRGLTKDEQYF. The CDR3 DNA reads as TGTGCCAGCAGCTTAAGGGGGTTAACGAAGGACGAGCAGTACTTC.

In DNA, the CDR3 is TGTGCTAGTGGGACCAGGGACTTGGGTGAAAAACTGTTTTTT. Amino acid sequence: CASGTRDLGEKLFF. The chain couples TRBV12-5 to TRBJ1-4, with D tentatively TRBD1 (5 bases). The V end was cut by 6 bases, the J end by 7 bases, with 15 bases between. The V gene's germline CDR1 is LGHNT and CDR2 FRNRAP. The CDR3 runs 14 residues.

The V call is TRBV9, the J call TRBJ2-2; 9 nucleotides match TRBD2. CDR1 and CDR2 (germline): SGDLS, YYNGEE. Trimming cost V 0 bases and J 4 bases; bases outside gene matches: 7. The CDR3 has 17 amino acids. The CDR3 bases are TGTGCCAGCAGCGTAGGCCTAGCGGGGCCTCTCACCGGGGAGCTGTTTTTT. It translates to CASSVGLAGPLTGELFF. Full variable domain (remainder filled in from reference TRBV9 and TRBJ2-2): DSGVTQTPKHLITATGQRVTLRCSPRSGDLSVYWYQQSLDQGLQFLIQYYNGEERAKGNILERFSAQQFPDLHSELNLSSLELGDSALYFCASSVGLAGPLTGELFFGEGSRLTVL.

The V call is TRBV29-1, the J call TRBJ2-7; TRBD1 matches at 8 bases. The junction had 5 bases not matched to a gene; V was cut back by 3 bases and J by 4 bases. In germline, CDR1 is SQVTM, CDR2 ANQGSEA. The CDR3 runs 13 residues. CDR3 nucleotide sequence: TGCAGCGTTGAGGGACAGGAACCTTACGAGCAGTACTTC. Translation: CSVEGQEPYEQYF.